Below are 26 T cell receptor beta chains sequenced from a single sample in a study of T cell repertoires in cytomegalovirus infection. TCRdb re-called the reads through MiXCR, storing one row per CDR3 protein. The table shows around 260,000 distinct CDR3 sequences, with less than 9.5% occurring only once. Material for sequencing was PBMCs. These receptor sequences come from a human donor in good health (CMV status not recorded). Some clones in this sample may be carry-over from other donors' samples.

This clonotype was picked up many times. The chain combines TRBV6-2 or TRBV6-3 with TRBJ1-5; D unclear. CDR3 length equals 16 residues. CDR1 is MNHEY, CDR2 SVGEGT, per germline. The V and J ends lost 5 bases and 2 bases respectively, with 16 bases between them. The CDR3: CASSPSSKGGNQPQHF. As DNA, the CDR3 is TGTGCCAGCAGTCCTTCATCTAAGGGAGGCAATCAGCCCCAGCATTTT.

This clonotype was recorded at least ten times. This chain joins TRBV7-9 and TRBJ1-1; D unresolved. Germline CDR1 reads SEHNR; CDR2 reads FQNEAQ (reference sequence). Trimming pared 5 bases from V and 4 bases from J, leaving 11 bases between. The CDR3 has 13 amino acids. The CDR3 sequence: CASSPRVGTEAFF. The CDR3 DNA reads TGTGCCAGCAGCCCTCGTGTGGGCACTGAAGCTTTCTTT.

J is TRBJ2-1 and V is TRBV24-1, with 10 bases matching TRBD2. CDR1 and CDR2 (germline): KGHDR, SFDVKD. Trimming removed 3 bases from V and 7 bases from J; junction bases left unmatched: 8. The CDR3 has 16 residues. In DNA form, the CDR3 reads TGTGCCACCAGTGATCCCGGGACTAGCGAGCCGAATGAGCAGTTCTTC. This sequence encodes CATSDPGTSEPNEQFF.

This clonotype was counted many times. The chain carries TRBV7-6 and TRBJ2-5; 10 nucleotides line up with TRBD2. Trimming cost V 8 bases and J 1 base; bases outside gene matches: 7. Germline lookup yields CDR1 SGHVS and CDR2 FNYEAQ. The CDR3 is made up of 15 amino acids. The CDR3 DNA reads as TGTGCCAGCTTAAGGACTAGCGGCCTCCAAGAGACCCAGTACTTC. Encoded protein: CASLRTSGLQETQYF.

This clonotype appeared many times. The chain links TRBV7-2 to TRBJ2-7; D may match TRBD1 or TRBD2 (5 bases each). Trimming shortened V by 1 base and J by 3 bases, and 19 bases separated the two germline ends. Germline lookup yields CDR1 SGHTA and CDR2 FQGNSA. The CDR3 has 17 amino acids. The DNA of the CDR3 is TGTGCCAGCAGCTTAGGCCTTCGGGGCAGGGATCGCTACGAGCAGTACTTC. Its translation: CASSLGLRGRDRYEQYF. Together with reference TRBV7-2 and TRBJ2-7, the CDR3 gives the full variable domain: GAGVSQSPSNKVTEKGKDVELRCDPISGHTALYWYRQSLGQGLEFLIYFQGNSAPDKSGLPSDRFSAERTGGSVSTLTIQRTQQEDSAVYLCASSLGLRGRDRYEQYFGPGTRLTVT.

This clonotype was seen only a few times. The chain couples TRBV6-6 to TRBJ1-5; a weak D match, TRBD1 (5 bases). Germline assignment: CDR1 MNHNY and CDR2 SVGAGI (reference sequence). The V end lost 6 bases, the J end lost 2 bases, and 20 bases lay between the germline ends. The CDR3 runs to 17 residues. The CDR3 region is CASRPPPGKGGNQPQHF. The CDR3 DNA sequence: TGTGCCAGCAGGCCTCCTCCAGGGAAAGGGGGCAATCAGCCCCAGCATTTT.

This chain uses TRBV28 with TRBJ1-1, with D tentatively TRBD1 (6 bases). Trimming pared 3 bases from V and 13 bases from J, leaving 21 bases between. Germline values: CDR1 MDHEN, CDR2 SYDVKM. This CDR3 comprises 14 residues. CDR3 in amino acids: CASSLGAALPGDFF. For the CDR3, the DNA is TGTGCCAGCAGTTTGGGGGCAGCTTTACCAGGAGATTTCTTT. Looking up the rest from reference TRBV28 and TRBJ1-1 gives the full variable domain: DVKVTQSSRYLVKRTGEKVFLECVQDMDHENMFWYRQDPGLGLRLIYFSYDVKMKEKGDIPEGYSVSREKKERFSLILESASTNQTSMYLCASSLGAALPGDFFGQGTRLTVV.

This clonotype came up many times. This chain connects TRBV7-8 to TRBJ1-3, with TRBD1 identical over 7 bases. Trimming at V came to 7 bases and at J to 6 bases, leaving 9 bases not matched to a gene. The length of the CDR3 is 14 residues. Per the germline V gene, CDR1 is SGHVS and CDR2 is FQNEAQ. The CDR3 sequence: CASNHRTGENTIYF. In DNA, the CDR3 is TGTGCCAGCAACCACCGGACAGGAGAAAACACCATATATTTT.

In its sample, this clonotype was seen many times. The gene calls are TRBV19 and TRBJ2-7, with a tentative D call TRBD1 (5 bases). The V end lost 4 bases, the J end lost 0 bases, and 13 bases lay between the germline ends. Per germline, CDR1 LNHDA and CDR2 SQIVND (reference sequence). The CDR3 has 15 amino acids. The DNA for the CDR3 is TGTGCCAGTAGTACCGGAGACAGTGACTCCTACGAGCAGTACTTC. It encodes CASSTGDSDSYEQYF.

This clonotype came up many times. V is TRBV7-9 and J is TRBJ2-1, with 9 bases fitting TRBD1. Trimming cost V 6 bases and J 3 bases; bases outside gene matches: 12. The length of the CDR3 is 17 residues. Germline V gene data show CDR1 as SEHNR and CDR2 as FQNEAQ (reference sequence). As DNA, the CDR3 is TGTGCCAGCAGACGAAAGAACCGGGACAGGGACTACAATGAGCAGTTCTTC. It specifies CASRRKNRDRDYNEQFF.

This chain connects TRBV5-1 to TRBJ2-2, with TRBD1 matching over 7 bases. The germline V gene encodes CDR1 SGHRS and CDR2 YFSETQ. The trim removed 3 bases at V and 2 bases at J, leaving 10 bases unmatched. This CDR3 has 17 amino acids. The CDR3 reads CASSWAPRDSNTGELFF. The DNA of the CDR3 is TGCGCCAGCAGCTGGGCCCCCCGGGACAGCAACACCGGGGAGCTGTTTTTT.

This clonotype occurred many times. The V gene is TRBV24-1, the J gene TRBJ1-3, with D uncertain. The length of the CDR3 is 14 residues. Trimming removed 8 bases at V and 8 bases at J, with 18 bases between. Germline values: CDR1 KGHDR, CDR2 SFDVKD. CDR3 nucleotides: TGTGCCACCAAAACGTCTTCGGGGTTGGACACCATATATTTT. Translating it yields CATKTSSGLDTIYF.

V and J are TRBV7-2 and TRBJ1-5; a possible D gene is TRBD1 (6 bases). This CDR3 spans 13 amino acids. V was clipped by 5 bases and J by 7 bases, with 12 bases between them. Germline lookup yields CDR1 SGHTA and CDR2 FQGNSA. CDR3 protein: CASSIHREQPQHF. CDR3 nucleotide sequence: TGTGCCAGCAGCATACACAGGGAACAGCCCCAGCATTTT.

There are a few counts of this clonotype. CDR3 bases: TGTGCCAGCAGTTACAGGGGAGGAGGAGAAAAACTGTTTTTT. It codes for CASSYRGGGEKLFF. The chain combines TRBV28 with TRBJ1-4; 7 nucleotides align to TRBD1. After removal of 4 bases from V and 8 bases from J, the junction contained 7 bases not matched to a gene. From germline, CDR1 is MDHEN and CDR2 SYDVKM. The CDR3 runs 14 residues.

The chain uses TRBV29-1 and TRBJ2-2; 10 bases are a match to TRBD2. CDR3 length equals 15 residues. V lost 7 bases to trimming and J lost 5 bases; unmatched junction nucleotides: 10. Germline-derived CDR1 and CDR2 are SQVTM and ANQGSEA. The CDR3 loop is CSGSPSGGDTGELFF. In nucleotides, the CDR3 is TGCAGCGGGTCGCCTAGCGGGGGTGATACCGGGGAGCTGTTTTTT.

Ten or more counts support this clonotype. This chain uses TRBV7-9 with TRBJ2-1; TRBD1 matches at 9 bases. CDR3 length equals 15 residues. Germline V lookup: CDR1 SEHNR, CDR2 FQNEAQ (reference sequence). V shed 4 bases and J 8 bases; nucleotides not matched to a gene: 9. DNA for the CDR3: TGTGCCAGCAGCTCCTTCGGGACAGGGCTACATGAGCAGTTCTTC. It codes for CASSSFGTGLHEQFF. The variable domain in full, with the rest retrieved from reference TRBV7-9 and TRBJ2-1, is DTGVSQNPRHKITKRGQNVTFRCDPISEHNRLYWYRQTLGQGPEFLTYFQNEAQLEKSRLLSDRFSAERPKGSFSTLEIQRTEQGDSAMYLCASSSFGTGLHEQFFGPGTRLTVL.

This clonotype was seen repeatedly, ten times or more. CDR3 nucleotide sequence: TGTGCCAGCAGCTGGACAGGGGGCCAACAGCCCCAGCATTTT. Translating gives CASSWTGGQQPQHF. The V call is TRBV6-2 or TRBV6-3, the J call TRBJ1-5; 11 positions agree with TRBD1. Germline trimming cut 6 bases from V and 7 bases from J; bases unmatched to any gene: 5. The CDR3 contains 14 residues. The germline V gene encodes CDR1 MNHEY and CDR2 SVGEGT.

V is TRBV11-2 and J is TRBJ2-1, with 9 bases that match TRBD2. Trimming cost V 1 base and J 7 bases; bases outside gene matches: 8. The CDR3 runs 16 residues. The germline CDR1 and CDR2 sequences are SGHAT and FQNNGV. CDR3 nucleotides: TGTGCCAGCAGCTTAGTAGCGGGAGTGTCCCAAAATGAGCAGTTCTTC. As protein: CASSLVAGVSQNEQFF.

This clonotype turned up a few times. The CDR3 region has the DNA TGTGCCAGCAGAAGGGCTCTTCCACCCTACGAGCAGTACTTC. Protein product: CASRRALPPYEQYF. The chain recombines TRBV6-2 or TRBV6-3 with TRBJ2-7; D gene ambiguous. Germline V gene lookup returns CDR1 MNHEY and CDR2 SVGEGT. V was shortened by 6 bases and J by 2 bases, with 14 bases between the two germline ends. The CDR3 spans 14 residues.

There are many counts of this clonotype. This chain joins TRBV20-1 and TRBJ1-6; D unresolved. With 5 bases removed from V and 3 bases from J, the gap between germline ends came to 5 bases. Germline CDR1 reads DFQATT; CDR2 reads SNEGSKA (reference sequence). This CDR3 is 12 amino acids long. Here the CDR3 DNA reads TGCAGTGCTGGGGACTATAATTCACCCCTCCACTTT. Its protein is CSAGDYNSPLHF.

The chain combines TRBV6-1 with TRBJ2-3; 11 nucleotides align to TRBD2. The CDR3 extends over 18 amino acids. The V segment lost 6 bases and the J segment 0 bases; nucleotides outside the gene matches: 11. The germline CDR1 and CDR2 sequences are MNHNS and SASEGT. The DNA of the CDR3 is TGTGCCAGCAGCCCACTAGCGGGAGTGGGCCCTAGCACAGATACGCAGTATTTT. Protein: CASSPLAGVGPSTDTQYF.

In this sample, this clonotype turned up a few times. The V call is TRBV30, the J call TRBJ2-1; D may match TRBD1 or TRBD2 (5 bases each). Germline lookup yields CDR1 GTSNPN and CDR2 SVGIG (reference sequence). Trimming removed 2 bases from V and 13 bases from J, with 21 bases in between. This CDR3 has 14 residues. The CDR3 bases are TGTGCCTGGAGTAAAGGGACGGTTCAGATTTCACAGTTCTTC. Its translation is CAWSKGTVQISQFF.

This clonotype was observed many times. This chain's CDR3 is CASSSPGRDTEAFF. The CDR3 bases are TGTGCCAGCAGCTCCCCAGGGAGGGACACTGAAGCTTTCTTT. The chain carries TRBV7-9 and TRBJ1-1, with D perhaps matching TRBD1 (5 bases). The V gene's germline CDR1 is SEHNR and CDR2 FQNEAQ (reference sequence). The CDR3 runs to 14 residues. V was cut by 4 bases and J by 3 bases, with 12 bases left in between.

This clonotype was observed a few times. The chain couples TRBV11-2 to TRBJ1-1, with D unclear. The CDR3 length is 15 residues. Germline V CDR1 and CDR2: SGHAT, FQNNGV. V lost 6 bases to trimming and J lost 1 base, with 15 bases between them. The CDR3 sequence is CASSYGVKKNTEAFF. Written as DNA, the CDR3 is TGTGCCAGCAGTTATGGAGTGAAGAAGAACACTGAAGCTTTCTTT.

This clonotype was detected many times. This chain joins TRBV2 and TRBJ2-7; no clear D gene. Between the trimmed V and J ends, which lost 6 bases and 4 bases, there was a span of 10 bases. This CDR3 has 12 residues. In germline, CDR1 is SNHLY, CDR2 FYNNEI. CDR3 sequence reads: CASSAGSYEQYF. In DNA, the CDR3 is TGTGCCAGCAGCGCCGGATCGTACGAGCAGTACTTC.

The chain carries TRBV30 and TRBJ2-4; 8 positions match TRBD2. The CDR3 totals 16 residues. Trimming removed 5 bases from V and 0 bases from J; junction bases left unmatched: 9. Germline V gene lookup returns CDR1 GTSNPN and CDR2 SVGIG (reference sequence). In nucleotides, the CDR3 is TGTGCCTGGCGCCCGGGACTAGAGATAGCCAAAAACATTCAGTACTTC. It translates to CAWRPGLEIAKNIQYF.